This entry lists 14 T cell receptor beta chains sequenced from one sample in a study of blood T cell repertoires in COVID-19 (TCRdb year 2020). Library creation used the immunoSEQ multiplex PCR assay. TCRdb carries this immuneACCESS record with in-frame sequences only. Its versions omit some clonotypes, under half of them owing to an unresolved V gene in the studies checked, with the rest unexplained. The sample contains fewer than 200,000 clones, around 83% of them found a single time. Roughly 19% of the sample lies in the top ten. Sequencing was done on a sample of peripheral blood. These receptors came from a woman in her seventies who had recovered from COVID-19.

The chain combines TRBV2 with TRBJ1-3; D call uncertain. Trimming removed 7 bases at V and 4 bases at J, with 8 bases between. Germline V CDR1 and CDR2: SNHLY, FYNNEI. The CDR3 is made up of 12 amino acids. CDR3 nucleotide sequence: TGTGCCAGCATGAGCCGGGGAAACACCATATATTTT. Translation gives CASMSRGNTIYF.

The chain links TRBV4-2 to TRBJ2-7; TRBD2 matches 7 bases. Per germline, CDR1 LGHNA and CDR2 YNFKEQ. The V and J ends lost 0 bases and 5 bases, in that order; junction bases with no gene match: 10. The CDR3 covers 16 residues. The CDR3 region has the DNA TGTGCCAGCAGCCAAGATTTGGGTCCCCGGGGGGACGAGCAGTACTTC. Its translation: CASSQDLGPRGDEQYF.

The chain carries TRBV6-1 and TRBJ2-2; D possibly corresponds to TRBD2 (5 bases). The CDR3 is 16 residues long. With 4 bases removed from V and 0 bases from J, the gap between germline ends came to 12 bases. Germline CDR1 and CDR2: MNHNS and SASEGT. The DNA for the CDR3 is TGTGCCAGCAGTGTCGGGAACCCGTCGAACACCGGGGAGCTGTTTTTT. This sequence encodes CASSVGNPSNTGELFF.

CDR3 sequence (DNA): TGTGCCAGCAGCTCACCCAGCGGGAACAATGAGCAGTTCTTC. This encodes CASSSPSGNNEQFF. The J gene is TRBJ2-1, the V gene TRBV7-2; TRBD2 agrees at 7 bases. The germline CDR1 and CDR2 sequences are SGHTA and FQGNSA. V dropped 4 bases and J dropped 5; count of bases not matched to a gene: 5. The CDR3 has 14 residues.

This clone was counted a few times. The chain has TRBV5-1 and TRBJ2-3; 11 nucleotides align to TRBD2. The V and J ends lost 4 bases and 4 bases, in that order; junction bases with no gene match: 5. The CDR3 is 15 residues long. Germline-derived CDR1 and CDR2 are SGHRS and YFSETQ. The CDR3 region has the DNA TGCGCCAGCAGCATAGCGGGAGGGCACGCAGATACGCAGTATTTT. This gives the protein CASSIAGGHADTQYF.

The rearrangement joins TRBV5-1 to TRBJ1-1, with TRBD1 identical over 9 bases. Germline CDR1 SGHRS, CDR2 YFSETQ. After removal of 3 bases from V and 5 bases from J, the junction contained 8 bases not matched to a gene. The CDR3 runs 15 residues. The CDR3 region has the DNA TGCGCCAGCAGCTACACGACAGGGGGGCAGACTGAAGCTTTCTTT. Translation gives CASSYTTGGQTEAFF.

This chain joins TRBV2 and TRBJ2-4; 7 bases map to TRBD1. V lost 5 bases and J lost 3; bases outside the gene matches: 1. The CDR3 contains 13 residues. The germline V gene encodes CDR1 SNHLY and CDR2 FYNNEI. DNA for the CDR3: TGTGCCAGCAGTTGGGACAGCAAAAACATTCAGTACTTC. Translating it yields CASSWDSKNIQYF.

The chain recombines TRBV5-6 with TRBJ1-1; no clear D. V was clipped by 4 bases and J by 1 base, with 14 bases between them. This CDR3 has 15 amino acids. Per germline, CDR1 SGHDT and CDR2 YYEEEE. The CDR3 here is CASSATYGRNTEAFF. CDR3 bases: TGTGCCAGCAGCGCCACCTATGGGAGGAACACTGAAGCTTTCTTT. Variable domain in full (rest from reference TRBV5-6 and TRBJ1-1): DAGVTQSPTHLIKTRGQQVTLRCSPKSGHDTVSWYQQALGQGPQFIFQYYEEEERQRGNFPDRFSGHQFPNYSSELNVNALLLGDSALYLCASSATYGRNTEAFFGQGTRLTVV.

This clone was detected only a few times. The chain joins TRBV7-8 to TRBJ2-2; D is perhaps TRBD1 (6 bases). The germline gives CDR1 SGHVS, CDR2 FQNEAQ. There are 15 residues in the CDR3. With 5 bases removed from V and 0 bases from J, the gap between germline ends came to 10 bases. Here the CDR3 reads CASSPRTANTGELFF. CDR3 nucleotides: TGTGCCAGCAGCCCTCGGACAGCGAACACCGGGGAGCTGTTTTTT.

V is TRBV11-2 and J is TRBJ2-1; TRBD2 matches 8 bases. The CDR3 has 16 residues. V lost 5 bases and J lost 2; bases outside the gene matches: 8. Germline V gene data show CDR1 as SGHAT and CDR2 as FQNNGV. CDR3 nucleotides: TGTGCCAGCAGCCGGAGGGGCGGGAGGACCTACAATGAGCAGTTCTTC. Amino acid sequence: CASSRRGGRTYNEQFF.

The DNA of the CDR3 is TGTGCCAGCAGTATCGACAGGGTCGAGCAGTACTTC. Its translation is CASSIDRVEQYF. The chain uses TRBV6-2 or TRBV6-3 and TRBJ2-7; 7 bases line up with TRBD1. Unmatched junction bases numbered 4, after V lost 5 bases and J lost 6 bases. CDR1 MNHEY and CDR2 SVGEGT come from the germline V gene. The CDR3 runs to 12 residues.

The rearrangement uses TRBV11-3 and TRBJ2-3, with TRBD1 matching over 9 bases. The ends lost 5 bases at V and 5 bases at J; junction bases unmatched: 8. The CDR3 is made up of 15 amino acids. Germline CDR1 SGHNT, CDR2 YENEEA. The CDR3 is CASSMGQGGGDTQYF. DNA of the CDR3: TGTGCCAGCAGCATGGGACAGGGTGGGGGAGATACGCAGTATTTT.

The gene calls are TRBV30 and TRBJ1-1, with 9 bases aligning to TRBD1. This CDR3 is 13 amino acids long. With V trimmed by 2 bases and J by 11 bases, 9 bases remained unmatched. Germline CDR1 GTSNPN, CDR2 SVGIG (reference sequence). Here the CDR3 reads CAWSTQTGGLAFF. The CDR3 region has the DNA TGTGCCTGGAGTACCCAGACAGGGGGTTTGGCTTTCTTT. Full variable domain (outside the CDR3, taken from reference TRBV30 and TRBJ1-1): SQTIHQWPATLVQPVGSPLSLECTVEGTSNPNLYWYRQAAGRGLQLLFYSVGIGQISSEVPQNLSASRPQDRQFILSSKKLLLSDSGFYLCAWSTQTGGLAFFGQGTRLTVV.

The CDR3 spells CASSQPGLAGRGSYEQYF. For the CDR3, the DNA is TGTGCCAGCAGTCAGCCGGGACTAGCGGGACGGGGATCCTACGAGCAGTACTTC. The genes are TRBV27 and TRBJ2-7; TRBD2 aligns across 13 bases. The germline CDR1 and CDR2 sequences are MNHEY and SMNVEV (reference sequence). Unmatched junction bases numbered 11, after V lost 5 bases and J lost 1 base. The CDR3 has 18 residues.